Sequencing of this T cell receptor beta chain was carried out in a study of cytomegalovirus exposure and HLA in healthy donors. Germline V gene sequence: CDR1 MDHEN, CDR2 SYDVKM. This CDR3 is 14 amino acids long. Trimming at V came to 6 bases and at J to 5 bases, leaving 6 bases not matched to a gene. Study-wide findings and caveats: Researchers reported in a later analysis that common viral pathogens appeared linked to several top clusters.

About this clone: What it binds is not known.

PCR amplification relied on 60 Vbeta primers (plus 13 Jbeta primers). As processed by the authors: Among the unique TCR beta chains that a later analysis counted, about 81 million in all, about 12 million were shared. The data were produced by immunoSEQ multiplex PCR, yet TCRdb's version contains in-frame clones alone and is incomplete. The V and J calls and the clone size are those of that table, but D and trimming were determined from the DNA. The sample shows about 50,000 clones, 60% to 75% of them seen only once. Specimen: PBMCs. The J gene is TRBJ2-5, the V gene TRBV28; 10 bases map to TRBD2. The TCR comes from a woman in her forties or fifties in good health and CMV-seronegative. CDR3 nucleotide sequence: TGTGCCAGCAGGGCTAGCGGGAGTTGGGAGACCCAGTACTTC. Residues: CASRASGSWETQYF.